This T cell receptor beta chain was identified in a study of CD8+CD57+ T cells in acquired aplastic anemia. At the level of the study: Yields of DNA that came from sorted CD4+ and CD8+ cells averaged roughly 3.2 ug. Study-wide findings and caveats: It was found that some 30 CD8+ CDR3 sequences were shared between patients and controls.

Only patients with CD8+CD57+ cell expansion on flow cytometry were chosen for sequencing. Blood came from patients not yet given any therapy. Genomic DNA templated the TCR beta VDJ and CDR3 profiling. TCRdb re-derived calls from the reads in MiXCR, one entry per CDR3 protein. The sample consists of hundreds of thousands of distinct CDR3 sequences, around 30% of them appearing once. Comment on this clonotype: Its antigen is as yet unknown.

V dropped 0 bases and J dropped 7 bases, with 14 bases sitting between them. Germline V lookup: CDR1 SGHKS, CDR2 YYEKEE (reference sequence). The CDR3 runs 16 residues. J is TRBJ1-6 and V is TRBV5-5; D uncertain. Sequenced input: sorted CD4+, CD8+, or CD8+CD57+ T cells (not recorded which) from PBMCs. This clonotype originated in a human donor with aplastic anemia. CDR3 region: CASSLVGGERNSPLHF. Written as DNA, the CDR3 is TGTGCCAGCAGCTTGGTCGGCGGGGAAAGAAATTCACCCCTCCACTTT.